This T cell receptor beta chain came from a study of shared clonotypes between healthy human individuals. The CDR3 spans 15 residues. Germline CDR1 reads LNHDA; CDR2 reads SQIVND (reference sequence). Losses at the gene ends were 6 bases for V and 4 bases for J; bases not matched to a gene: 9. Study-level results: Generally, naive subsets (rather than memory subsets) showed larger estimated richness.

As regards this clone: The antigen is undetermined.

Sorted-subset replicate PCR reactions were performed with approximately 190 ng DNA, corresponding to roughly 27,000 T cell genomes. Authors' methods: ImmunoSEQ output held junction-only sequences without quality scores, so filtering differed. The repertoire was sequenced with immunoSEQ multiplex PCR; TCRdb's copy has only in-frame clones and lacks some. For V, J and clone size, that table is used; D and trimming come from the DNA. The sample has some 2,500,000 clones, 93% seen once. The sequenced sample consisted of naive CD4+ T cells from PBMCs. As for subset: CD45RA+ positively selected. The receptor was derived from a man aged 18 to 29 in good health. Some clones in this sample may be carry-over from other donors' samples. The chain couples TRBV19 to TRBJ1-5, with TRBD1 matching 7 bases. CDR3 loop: CASRRSWDSNQPQHF. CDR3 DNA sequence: TGTGCCAGTAGACGTAGCTGGGACAGTAATCAGCCCCAGCATTTT.